What follows is one TCR beta chain and its context. No antigen is known for it. Treatment defined: roughly nine-day PBMC culture with coronavirus spike peptide pools or control peptides (ViraFEST assay). T cells were expanded with peptide pools, and expanded clonotypes were identified by TCR sequencing. Scientists ran DNA taken from cultured CD4+ T cells through the Oncomine TCR Beta short-read assay for sequencing. TCRdb reprocessed the PCR reads with MiXCR, giving one entry per CDR3 protein. The table shows 6,000 to 8,500 distinct CDR3 sequences, with 74% occurring only once. This sample was included in a study of vaccination and CD4 T cells after COVID-19. Study-wide background: Taking of post-vaccine samples occurred a median approximately 76 days after dose two (range 14 to 241).

In germline, CDR1 is SEHNR, CDR2 FQNEAQ (reference sequence). The CDR3 is made up of 14 amino acids. V shed 4 bases and J shed 4 bases, with 12 bases lying between them. The source is a human donor who had recovered from COVID-19. Sequences were obtained from CD4+ T cells from blood, cultured in vitro. The J gene is TRBJ2-3, the V gene TRBV7-9; D may be TRBD2 (6 bases). The CDR3 spells CASSSRGLSDTQYF. DNA of the CDR3: TGTGCCAGCAGCTCTAGGGGACTTTCAGATACGCAGTATTTT.